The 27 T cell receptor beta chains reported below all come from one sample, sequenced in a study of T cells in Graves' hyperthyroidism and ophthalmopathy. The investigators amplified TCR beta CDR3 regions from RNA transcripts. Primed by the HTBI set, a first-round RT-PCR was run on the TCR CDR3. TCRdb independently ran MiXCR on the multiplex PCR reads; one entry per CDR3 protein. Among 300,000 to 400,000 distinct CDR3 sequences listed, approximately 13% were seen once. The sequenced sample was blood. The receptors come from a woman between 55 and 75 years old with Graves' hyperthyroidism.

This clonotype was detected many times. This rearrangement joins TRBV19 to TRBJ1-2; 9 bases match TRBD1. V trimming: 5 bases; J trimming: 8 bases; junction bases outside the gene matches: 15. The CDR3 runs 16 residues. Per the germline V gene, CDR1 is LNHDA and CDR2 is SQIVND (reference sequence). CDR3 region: CASSPLQGQGRYGYTF. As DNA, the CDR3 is TGTGCCAGTAGTCCCCTTCAGGGACAGGGTCGTTACGGCTACACCTTC.

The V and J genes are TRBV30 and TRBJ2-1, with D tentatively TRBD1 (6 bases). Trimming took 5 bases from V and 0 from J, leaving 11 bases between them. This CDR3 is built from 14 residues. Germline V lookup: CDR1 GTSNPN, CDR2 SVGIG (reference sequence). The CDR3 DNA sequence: TGTGCCTGGGGAACAGGGAGCTCCTACAATGAGCAGTTCTTC. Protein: CAWGTGSSYNEQFF.

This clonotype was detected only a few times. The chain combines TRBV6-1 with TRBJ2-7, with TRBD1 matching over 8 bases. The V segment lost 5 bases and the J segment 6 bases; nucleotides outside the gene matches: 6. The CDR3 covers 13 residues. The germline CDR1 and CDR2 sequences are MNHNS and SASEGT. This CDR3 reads CASSRTGRGEQYF. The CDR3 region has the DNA TGTGCCAGCAGTCGGACAGGGAGAGGCGAGCAGTACTTC.

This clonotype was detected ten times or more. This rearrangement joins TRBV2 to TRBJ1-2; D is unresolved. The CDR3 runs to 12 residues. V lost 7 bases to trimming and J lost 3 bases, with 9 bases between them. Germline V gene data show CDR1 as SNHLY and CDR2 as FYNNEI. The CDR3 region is CASKGRDYGYTF. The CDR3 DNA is TGTGCCAGCAAAGGGAGGGACTATGGCTACACCTTC.

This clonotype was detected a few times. The CDR3 DNA sequence: TGTGCCAGCAGCTTAGCCCTAACGAATCAGCCCCAGCATTTT. Translated, it gives CASSLALTNQPQHF. This chain links TRBV11-1 with TRBJ1-5; D is ambiguous. V was cut by 0 bases and J by 4 bases, with 7 bases left in between. Germline V gene sequence: CDR1 SGHAT, CDR2 FQDESV (reference sequence). CDR3 length equals 14 residues.

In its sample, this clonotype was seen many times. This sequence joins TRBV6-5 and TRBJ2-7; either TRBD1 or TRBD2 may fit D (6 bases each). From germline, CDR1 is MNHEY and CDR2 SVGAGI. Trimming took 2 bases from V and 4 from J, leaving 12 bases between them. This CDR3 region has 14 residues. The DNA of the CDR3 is TGTGCCAGCAGTTACGAGGGGGGCGTATACGAGCAGTACTTC. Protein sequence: CASSYEGGVYEQYF.

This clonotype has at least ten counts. The CDR3 spells CAWSDAYTQYF. The CDR3 DNA sequence: TGTGCCTGGAGCGACGCGTATACGCAGTATTTT. The rearrangement links TRBV30 to TRBJ2-3; D gene ambiguous. CDR1 and CDR2 from the germline V gene are GTSNPN and SVGIG (reference sequence). Trimming stripped 3 bases from V and 7 bases from J, with 8 bases between. There are 11 residues in the CDR3.

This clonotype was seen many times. CDR3 sequence (DNA): TGCGCCAGCAGCTTGGGGACAGTTGGCTCACCCCTCCACTTT. Translating gives CASSLGTVGSPLHF. This chain links TRBV5-1 with TRBJ1-6, with D perhaps matching TRBD1 (6 bases). The CDR3 runs 14 residues. Looked up from germline, CDR1 is SGHRS and CDR2 is YFSETQ. The V end was cut by 0 bases, the J end by 10 bases, with 11 bases between.

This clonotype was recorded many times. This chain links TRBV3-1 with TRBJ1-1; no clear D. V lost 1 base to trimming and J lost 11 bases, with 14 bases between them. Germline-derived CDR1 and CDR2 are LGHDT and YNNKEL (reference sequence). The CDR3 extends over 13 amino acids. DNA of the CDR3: TGTGCCAGCAGCCAAGGGAGGGCGAGTGATGCTTTCTTT. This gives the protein CASSQGRASDAFF.

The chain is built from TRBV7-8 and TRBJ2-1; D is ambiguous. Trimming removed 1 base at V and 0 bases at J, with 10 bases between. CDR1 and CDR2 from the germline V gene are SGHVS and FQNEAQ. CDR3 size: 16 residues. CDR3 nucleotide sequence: TGTGCCAGCAGCTTAGTATTAACGGTCTCCTACAATGAGCAGTTCTTC. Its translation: CASSLVLTVSYNEQFF. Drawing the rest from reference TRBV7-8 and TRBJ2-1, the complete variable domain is GAGVSQSPRYKVAKRGQDVALRCDPISGHVSLFWYQQALGQGPEFLTYFQNEAQLDKSGLPSDRFFAERPEGSVSTLKIQRTQQEDSAVYLCASSLVLTVSYNEQFFGPGTRLTVL.

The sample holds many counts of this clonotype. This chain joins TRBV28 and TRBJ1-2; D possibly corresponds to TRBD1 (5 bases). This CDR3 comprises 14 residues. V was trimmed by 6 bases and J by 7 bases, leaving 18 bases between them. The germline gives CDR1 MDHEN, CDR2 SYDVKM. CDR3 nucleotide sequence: TGTGCCAGCAGGTTTGGACCAGGGAGGTTTGGCTACACCTTC. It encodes CASRFGPGRFGYTF.

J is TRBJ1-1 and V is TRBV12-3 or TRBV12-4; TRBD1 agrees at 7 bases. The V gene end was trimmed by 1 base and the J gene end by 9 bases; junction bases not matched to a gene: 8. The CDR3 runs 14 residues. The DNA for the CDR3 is TGTGCCAGCAGTTTAGAAATGGGCAGGGGGAAAGCTTTCTTT. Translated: CASSLEMGRGKAFF.

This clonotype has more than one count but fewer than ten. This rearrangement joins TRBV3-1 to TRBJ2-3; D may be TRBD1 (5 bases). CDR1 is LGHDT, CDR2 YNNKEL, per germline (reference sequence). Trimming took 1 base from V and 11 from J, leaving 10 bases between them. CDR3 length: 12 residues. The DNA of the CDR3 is TGTGCCAGCAGCCAAGCTGGACAAATGCAGTATTTT. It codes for CASSQAGQMQYF.

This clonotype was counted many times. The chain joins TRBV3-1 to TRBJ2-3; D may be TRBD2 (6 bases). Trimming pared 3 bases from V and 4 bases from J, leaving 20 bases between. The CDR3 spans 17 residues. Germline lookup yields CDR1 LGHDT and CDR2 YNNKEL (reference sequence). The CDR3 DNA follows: TGTGCCAGCAGCCATGTGCCTTATAAGGGAGGTGCAGATACGCAGTATTTT. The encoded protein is CASSHVPYKGGADTQYF.

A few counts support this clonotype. Here the CDR3 reads CASSLQGASSTDTQYF. CDR3 bases: TGTGCCAGCAGCCTACAGGGGGCTTCTAGCACAGATACGCAGTATTTT. This chain connects TRBV9 to TRBJ2-3; TRBD1 agrees at 9 bases. V lost 4 bases and J lost 0; bases outside the gene matches: 6. The CDR3 totals 16 residues. Per germline, CDR1 SGDLS and CDR2 YYNGEE.

CDR3 sequence reads: CATSDPSRDPIRQYF. CDR3 DNA: TGTGCCACCAGTGATCCCTCCCGGGACCCAATAAGGCAGTACTTC. The rearrangement links TRBV24-1 to TRBJ2-7; D is possibly TRBD1 or TRBD2 (5 bases each). V lost 3 bases and J 9 bases, leaving 20 bases between the germline ends. Per germline, CDR1 KGHDR and CDR2 SFDVKD. The CDR3 totals 15 residues.

This CDR3 is CASSPDREENIQYF. CDR3 sequence (DNA): TGTGCCAGCAGCCCTGACAGGGAAGAAAACATTCAGTACTTC. J is TRBJ2-4 and V is TRBV4-2, with TRBD1 identical over 7 bases. CDR3 length: 14 amino acids. The V gene's germline CDR1 is LGHNA and CDR2 YNFKEQ. J lost 5 bases, V lost 4 bases, and 5 bases had no gene match.

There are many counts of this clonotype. In nucleotides, the CDR3 is TGCAGTGCTAGAGATCGGCGGGAGGGCCCCGAGCAGTACTTC. Translating it yields CSARDRREGPEQYF. The chain employs TRBV20-1 and TRBJ2-7, with 9 bases aligning to TRBD2. Germline values: CDR1 DFQATT, CDR2 SNEGSKA (reference sequence). V trimming: 0 bases; J trimming: 6 bases; junction bases outside the gene matches: 6. The length of the CDR3 is 14 residues.

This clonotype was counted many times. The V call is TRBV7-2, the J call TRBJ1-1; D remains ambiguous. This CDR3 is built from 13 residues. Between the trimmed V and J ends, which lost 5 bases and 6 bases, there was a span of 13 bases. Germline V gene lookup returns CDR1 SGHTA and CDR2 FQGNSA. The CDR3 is CASSPVAASEAFF. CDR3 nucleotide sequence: TGTGCCAGCAGCCCCGTCGCAGCTTCTGAAGCTTTCTTT.

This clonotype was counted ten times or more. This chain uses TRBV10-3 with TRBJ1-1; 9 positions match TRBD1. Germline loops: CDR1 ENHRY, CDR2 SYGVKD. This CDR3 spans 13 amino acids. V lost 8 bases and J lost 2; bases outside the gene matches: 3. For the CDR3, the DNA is TGTGCCATCGGGACAGGGTCCAACACTGAAGCTTTCTTT. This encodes CAIGTGSNTEAFF.

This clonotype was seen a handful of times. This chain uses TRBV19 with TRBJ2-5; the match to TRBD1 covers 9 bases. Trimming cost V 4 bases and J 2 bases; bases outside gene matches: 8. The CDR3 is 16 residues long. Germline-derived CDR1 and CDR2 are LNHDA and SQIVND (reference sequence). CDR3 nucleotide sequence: TGTGCCAGTAGTACCGGACAGGGGTCACCTCAAGAGACCCAGTACTTC. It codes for CASSTGQGSPQETQYF.

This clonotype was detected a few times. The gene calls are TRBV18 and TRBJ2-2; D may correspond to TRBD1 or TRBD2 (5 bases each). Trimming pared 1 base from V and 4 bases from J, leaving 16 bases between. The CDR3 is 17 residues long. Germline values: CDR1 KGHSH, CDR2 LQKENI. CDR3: CASSPRAGAALTGELFF. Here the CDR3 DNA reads TGTGCCAGCTCACCACGGGCCGGGGCGGCCCTCACCGGGGAGCTGTTTTTT.

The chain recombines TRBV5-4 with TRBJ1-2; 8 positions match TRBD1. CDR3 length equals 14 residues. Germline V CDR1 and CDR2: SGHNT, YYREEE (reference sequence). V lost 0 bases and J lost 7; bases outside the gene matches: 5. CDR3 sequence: CASSLVQGAGGYTF. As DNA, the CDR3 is TGTGCCAGCAGCTTGGTGCAGGGGGCGGGTGGCTACACCTTC.

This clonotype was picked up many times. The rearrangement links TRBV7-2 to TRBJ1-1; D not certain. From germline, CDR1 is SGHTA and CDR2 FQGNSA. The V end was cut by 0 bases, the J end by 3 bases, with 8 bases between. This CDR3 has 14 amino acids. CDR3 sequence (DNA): TGTGCCAGCAGCTTAGCCGTACACGACACTGAAGCTTTCTTT. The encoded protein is CASSLAVHDTEAFF.

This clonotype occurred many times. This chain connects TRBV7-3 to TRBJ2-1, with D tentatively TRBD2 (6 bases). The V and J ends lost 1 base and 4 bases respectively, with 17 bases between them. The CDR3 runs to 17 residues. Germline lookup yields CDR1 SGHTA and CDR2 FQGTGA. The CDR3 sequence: CASSLSRPGDPYNEQFF. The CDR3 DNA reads TGTGCCAGCAGCTTAAGCCGTCCGGGGGACCCTTACAATGAGCAGTTCTTC.

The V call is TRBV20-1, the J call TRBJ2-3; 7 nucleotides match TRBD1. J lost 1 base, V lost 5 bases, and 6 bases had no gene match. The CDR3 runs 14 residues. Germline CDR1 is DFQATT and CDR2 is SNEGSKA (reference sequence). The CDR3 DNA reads TGCAGTGCTCCCCCAGGGGGACGCACAGATACGCAGTATTTT. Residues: CSAPPGGRTDTQYF.

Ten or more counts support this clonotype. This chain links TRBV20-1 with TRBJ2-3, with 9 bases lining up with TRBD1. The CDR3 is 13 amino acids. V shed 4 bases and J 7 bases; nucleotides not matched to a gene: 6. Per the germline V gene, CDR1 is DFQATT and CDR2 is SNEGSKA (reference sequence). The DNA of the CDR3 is TGCAGTGCTATCGGGACAGGGATCAATACGCAGTATTTT. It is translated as CSAIGTGINTQYF.